This T cell receptor (beta chain) was captured in a study of cytomegalovirus exposure and HLA in healthy donors. 60 Vbeta and 13 Jbeta primers were used in PCR. The repertoire was sequenced with immunoSEQ multiplex PCR; TCRdb's copy has only in-frame clones and lacks some. This sample carries 110,000 to 150,000 clones, about three quarters of them seen once, and the ten largest clones take 3.9%. The length of the CDR3 is 14 residues. Germline values: CDR1 MNHNS, CDR2 SASEGT. Unmatched junction bases numbered 8, after V lost 7 bases and J lost 6 bases. The receptor comes from a male donor in good health and CMV-seronegative. The chain recombines TRBV6-1 with TRBJ2-1, with TRBD1 matching 8 bases. Sequencing was performed on PBMCs. The CDR3 reads CASKYPDRVNEQFF. The CDR3 bases are TGTGCCAGCAAGTATCCGGACAGGGTCAATGAGCAGTTCTTC.